This TCR beta chain was profiled in a study of blood T cell repertoires in COVID-19. Background on the study: The United States, Italy and Spain were the sources of the acute and convalescent COVID-19 samples. T cells, B-cell-depleted T cells, or PBMCs provided the cDNA or gDNA that served as material.

Clones were read by immunoSEQ multiplex PCR, and TCRdb kept only the in-frame ones, dropping some. The sample shows some 39,000 clones, around three quarters of them seen only once. This CDR3 region has 13 residues. Trimming removed 6 bases from V and 3 bases from J, with 11 bases in between. This TCR came from a man of 80 years or more with acute or convalescent COVID-19. The specimen was peripheral blood. The chain links TRBV12-3 or TRBV12-4 to TRBJ1-1; no clear D gene. This CDR3 is CASSRNRDTEAFF. The DNA of the CDR3 is TGTGCCAGCAGCCGAAACCGGGACACTGAAGCTTTCTTT.